The subject of this entry is one T cell receptor (beta chain). Antigen: not known. Germline V gene sequence: CDR1 DFQATT, CDR2 SNEGSKA (reference sequence). The CDR3 has 11 amino acids. Trimming took off 7 bases at V and 6 bases at J, with 12 bases between the two ends. Time point meaning: cycle 4 day 1 (C4D1), after about 6 weeks of nivolumab. Each patient experienced a relapse that followed autologous stem cell transplantation, and brentuximab vedotin exposure varied. Thawed PBMCs were the source of CD4+ T cells, purified by magnetic negative selection. TCRdb keeps only in-frame clones here, not all; method: immunoSEQ multiplex PCR. Of under 35,000 clones listed, more than 80% are singletons. The data originate from a study of PD-1 blockade in classical Hodgkin lymphoma. About the research overall: On a schedule of every 2 weeks, patients received nivolumab 3 mg/kg intravenously. Points from the study as a whole: Patients starting nivolumab under 1 year after ASCT were excluded. The authors have not defined what causes the repertoire differences, possibly disease activity or prior therapy. Relapsed/refractory patients reportedly had lower baseline diversity than newly diagnosed patients.

The receptor was derived from a human donor with classical Hodgkin lymphoma. The rearrangement uses TRBV20-1 and TRBJ1-1; D possibly corresponds to TRBD1 (5 bases). Sequenced material: CD4+ T cells from blood, taken before the fourth cycle of nivolumab. Here the CDR3 DNA reads TGCAGTGTTTCTCGAGGGGCTGAAGCTTTCTTT. It is translated as CSVSRGAEAFF.